Below, one T cell receptor beta chain is given with its context. The antigen is undetermined. Patients were ruled out by autoimmune disease history or systemic immunosuppression. The sample is drawn from a study of OX40 agonist ivuxolimab in advanced cancers. Study information: The diagnoses of dose-escalation patients were hepatocellular carcinoma, melanoma, renal cell or head and neck cancer.

Method: immunoSEQ multiplex PCR; TCRdb's copy keeps in-frame clones and lacks some. This table has about 20,000 clones, less than 90% appearing once. The CDR3 runs 15 residues. Trimming cost V 2 bases and J 7 bases, with 19 bases left between them. The germline V gene has CDR1 SGHTS and CDR2 YDEGEE. General study points: Compared with CD4+, CD8+ T cells on average had more expanded clones.

The chain has TRBV5-8 and TRBJ2-7; D tentatively reads TRBD1 or TRBD2 (5 bases each). This specimen consisted of CD4+ or CD8+ T cells sorted from blood, obtained in a trial of the OX40 agonist ivuxolimab. The TCR originated in an adult with an advanced solid tumor such as melanoma, head and neck, liver or kidney cancer. The CDR3 region is CASSFRTLAGTEQYF. In DNA form, the CDR3 reads TGTGCCAGCAGCTTTCGGACCCTGGCAGGGACGGAGCAGTACTTC.